This T cell receptor (beta chain) stems from a study of blood T cells in healthy people across ages. This clonotype appeared a few times. Every sample had a minimum of 6.5 million PBMCs isolated. CDR3 size: 13 residues. V was clipped by 8 bases and J by 2 bases, with 12 bases between them. The V gene's germline CDR1 is MDHEN and CDR2 SYDVKM. Sample-barcoded 5' priming and a J-beta primer mix drove a second PCR of roughly 6 to 12 cycles. Template switching added a 12-random-nucleotide identifier to every cDNA molecule. In TCRdb, the 5' RACE reads were re-called with MiXCR into one record per CDR3 protein. The sample consists of approximately 1.5 million distinct CDR3 sequences, roughly 32% of them appearing once.

This sequence joins TRBV28 and TRBJ1-2; D not resolved. The receptor was isolated from a woman aged 25 to 45 in good health. Sequenced sample: blood. The CDR3 loop is CASGAGGNYGYTF. In nucleotides, the CDR3 is TGTGCCAGCGGCGCGGGAGGGAACTATGGCTACACCTTC.